Below are 28 T cell receptor beta chains sequenced from a single sample in a study of T cell responses to AZD1222 COVID-19 vaccine. Assay used: immunoSEQ multiplex PCR; TCRdb lists only in-frame clones, some missing. The data hold roughly 120,000 clones, with around 90% observed a single time. This material consisted of peripheral blood, taken on day 0 of AZD1222 vaccination. The receptors come from an adult in good health.

Only one count was recorded for this clone. The chain couples TRBV6-2 or TRBV6-3 to TRBJ1-4; possibly TRBD1 for D (6 bases). CDR1 is MNHEY, CDR2 SVGEGT, per germline. V lost 5 bases and J 6 bases, leaving 16 bases between the germline ends. The CDR3 sequence is 15 residues long. The CDR3: CASSDFRGADEKLFF. Here the CDR3 DNA reads TGTGCCAGCAGTGACTTCAGGGGTGCGGATGAAAAACTGTTTTTT.

This chain uses TRBV7-8 with TRBJ2-7, with TRBD2 identical over 8 bases. The V gene's germline CDR1 is SGHVS and CDR2 FQNEAQ. J lost 7 bases, V lost 1 base, and 6 bases had no gene match. This CDR3 spans 14 amino acids. In DNA, the CDR3 is TGTGCCAGCAGCTTAGAAGCGGGAGTGTTTGAGCAGTACTTC. Its protein is CASSLEAGVFEQYF.

V usage is TRBV11-3 and J usage is TRBJ2-7; 8 bases match TRBD2. Germline-derived CDR1 and CDR2 are SGHNT and YENEEA. CDR3 size: 13 residues. The junction had 9 bases not matched to a gene; V was cut back by 5 bases and J by 9 bases. CDR3: CASSPGLGAPQYF. The CDR3 DNA reads TGTGCCAGCAGCCCGGGACTAGGCGCACCGCAGTACTTC.

The V call is TRBV27, the J call TRBJ1-1; D is unclear. This CDR3 is 13 amino acids long. From germline, CDR1 is MNHEY and CDR2 SMNVEV (reference sequence). V lost 6 bases, J lost 1 base, and 9 bases lay in between. The CDR3 region is CASRPAKNTEAFF. The CDR3 DNA reads as TGTGCCAGCAGACCCGCCAAGAACACTGAAGCTTTCTTT.

The chain has TRBV5-1 and TRBJ2-1; 9 bases fit TRBD2. V lost 0 bases, J lost 0 bases, and 4 bases stayed unmatched. The CDR3 runs to 17 residues. Germline V gene sequence: CDR1 SGHRS, CDR2 YFSETQ. CDR3 DNA: TGCGCCAGCAGCTTGGTTTCTAGCGGGGACTCCTACAATGAGCAGTTCTTC. Its protein is CASSLVSSGDSYNEQFF.

The genes are TRBV5-4 and TRBJ1-1; no clear D. There are 13 residues in the CDR3. V shed 0 bases and J shed 4 bases, with 7 bases lying between them. CDR1 SGHNT and CDR2 YYREEE come from the germline V gene (reference sequence). CDR3 amino acids: CASSLEVRTEAFF. The CDR3 nucleotides read TGTGCCAGCAGCTTGGAGGTCCGCACTGAAGCTTTCTTT.

The V and J genes are TRBV14 and TRBJ1-1; D unclear. The CDR3 extends over 11 amino acids. V dropped 6 bases and J dropped 5 bases, with 7 bases sitting between them. Germline CDR1 is SGHDN and CDR2 is FVKESK. CDR3 loop: CASSTKTEAFF. CDR3 sequence (DNA): TGTGCCAGCAGTACGAAGACTGAAGCTTTCTTT.

This clone has just one count. This sequence joins TRBV4-2 and TRBJ2-2, with D tentatively TRBD1 (5 bases). Looked up from germline, CDR1 is LGHNA and CDR2 is YNFKEQ. The CDR3 has 14 amino acids. V was pared by 4 bases and J by 7 bases, with 13 bases between. CDR3 residues: CASSLWGSDGELFF. Written as DNA, the CDR3 is TGTGCCAGCAGCCTATGGGGCTCTGACGGGGAGCTGTTTTTT.

This clone was counted a single time. The CDR3: CASRLGTDNYGYTF. The CDR3, as DNA: TGTGCCAGTAGGTTGGGGACAGACAACTATGGCTACACCTTC. The chain links TRBV19 to TRBJ1-2; TRBD1 matches 7 bases. This CDR3 is built from 14 residues. From germline, CDR1 is LNHDA and CDR2 SQIVND (reference sequence). V shed 6 bases and J 2 bases; nucleotides not matched to a gene: 6.

The chain employs TRBV5-1 and TRBJ1-4; D is perhaps TRBD1 (5 bases). CDR1 and CDR2 from the germline V gene are SGHRS and YFSETQ. The CDR3 runs to 15 residues. The V end was cut by 0 bases, the J end by 8 bases, with 14 bases between. For the CDR3, the DNA is TGCGCCAGCAGCTTGGATCAGGGATATAACGAAAAACTGTTTTTT. Its protein product is CASSLDQGYNEKLFF.

J is TRBJ1-1 and V is TRBV9; no clear D. CDR1 and CDR2 (germline): SGDLS, YYNGEE. The CDR3 has 15 amino acids. Trimming removed 0 bases from V and 0 bases from J, with 9 bases in between. In nucleotides, the CDR3 is TGTGCCAGCAGCGTAGTGCCGGATATGAACACTGAAGCTTTCTTT. Encoded protein: CASSVVPDMNTEAFF.

This clone was detected many times. This chain links TRBV18 with TRBJ2-1; 9 bases map to TRBD2. This CDR3 spans 16 amino acids. Germline CDR1 reads KGHSH; CDR2 reads LQKENI. The junction had 9 bases not matched to a gene; V was cut back by 1 base and J by 8 bases. The CDR3 here is CASSPLAGLARDEQFF. CDR3 coding DNA: TGTGCCAGCTCACCACTTGCGGGACTAGCTCGGGATGAGCAGTTCTTC.

The chain carries TRBV5-4 and TRBJ2-1, with 10 bases identical to TRBD1. With V trimmed by 4 bases and J by 6 bases, 7 bases remained unmatched. The CDR3 contains 15 residues. Germline V lookup: CDR1 SGHNT, CDR2 YYREEE (reference sequence). The DNA for the CDR3 is TGTGCCAGCAGCCGCGGGGGGACAGGGGCCAATGAGCAGTTCTTC. Translated: CASSRGGTGANEQFF.

The CDR3 nucleotides are TGTGCCAGCAGTCACGGGGGACCCGCCTACGAGCAGTACTTC. It specifies CASSHGGPAYEQYF. V gene TRBV28 combines with J gene TRBJ2-7, with a tentative D call TRBD2 (6 bases). This CDR3 contains 14 residues. With 5 bases removed from V and 2 bases from J, the gap between germline ends came to 13 bases. CDR1 MDHEN and CDR2 SYDVKM come from the germline V gene. Complete variable domain (other parts from reference TRBV28 and TRBJ2-7): DVKVTQSSRYLVKRTGEKVFLECVQDMDHENMFWYRQDPGLGLRLIYFSYDVKMKEKGDIPEGYSVSREKKERFSLILESASTNQTSMYLCASSHGGPAYEQYFGPGTRLTVT.

The CDR3 here is CASTSRDSNWNEQFF. In nucleotides, the CDR3 is TGTGCCAGCACCTCTCGAGACAGTAATTGGAATGAGCAGTTCTTC. V and J are TRBV5-4 and TRBJ2-1; D possibly corresponds to TRBD1 (5 bases). CDR3 length: 15 residues. The V gene lost 6 bases and the J gene lost 7 bases, with 20 bases spanning the gap. Germline values: CDR1 SGHNT, CDR2 YYREEE (reference sequence). The full variable domain, in which reference TRBV5-4 and TRBJ2-1 provide the parts outside the CDR3, is ETGVTQSPTHLIKTRGQQVTLRCSSQSGHNTVSWYQQALGQGPQFIFQYYREEENGRGNFPPRFSGLQFPNYSSELNVNALELDDSALYLCASTSRDSNWNEQFFGPGTRLTVL.

In regard to this clone: Given a much more abundant clone one base away, this may be a read error. This CDR3 is also generated by other DNA sequences in the sample. The chain recombines TRBV30 with TRBJ1-5; perhaps TRBD1 as D (5 bases). This CDR3 comprises 13 residues. Per the germline V gene, CDR1 is GTSNPN and CDR2 is SVGIG (reference sequence). V was cut by 2 bases and J by 4 bases, with 9 bases left in between. The CDR3 is CAWSPGGNQPQHF. The CDR3 DNA reads as TGTGCCTGGAGTCCCGGGGGGAATCAGCCCCAGCATTTT.

This clone was seen only once. The chain has TRBV6-5 and TRBJ1-2, with TRBD1 matching 10 bases. J lost 4 bases, V lost 5 bases, and 7 bases had no gene match. CDR1 and CDR2 (germline): MNHEY, SVGAGI. This CDR3 has 15 residues. CDR3 bases: TGTGCCAGCAGTACCCTGACAGGGGGCGCCTATGGCTACACCTTC. Its protein product is CASSTLTGGAYGYTF.

V is TRBV28 and J is TRBJ1-1; D gene uncertain. This CDR3 contains 14 residues. V was cut by 2 bases and J by 7 bases, with 14 bases left in between. CDR1 is MDHEN, CDR2 SYDVKM, per germline. The CDR3 region has the DNA TGTGCCAGCAGTTTAGGTCGAGGGCTGGATGAAGCTTTCTTT. Translation: CASSLGRGLDEAFF.

The chain joins TRBV9 to TRBJ1-4, with D perhaps matching TRBD1 (6 bases). In germline, CDR1 is SGDLS, CDR2 YYNGEE. V was shortened by 0 bases and J by 7 bases, with 13 bases between the two germline ends. The CDR3 extends over 15 amino acids. The CDR3 bases are TGTGCCAGCAGCGTAGGGGACATAAAGAGTGAAAAACTGTTTTTT. It yields the protein CASSVGDIKSEKLFF.

The gene calls are TRBV3-1 (or the pseudogene TRBV3-2) and TRBJ1-1; no reliable D call. The CDR3 extends over 13 amino acids. Germline V gene lookup returns CDR1 LGHDT and CDR2 YNNKEL (reference sequence). Trimming left V 4 bases short and J 5 bases short, with 11 bases between. The CDR3 bases are TGTGCCAGCAGCCCCCATTCGAGAACTGAAGCTTTCTTT. Its protein product is CASSPHSRTEAFF.

This clone turned up a few times. The gene calls are TRBV19 and TRBJ2-3, with D unresolved. The CDR3 spans 15 residues. Germline V CDR1 and CDR2: LNHDA, SQIVND (reference sequence). Trimming cost V 5 bases and J 3 bases, with 15 bases left between them. In nucleotides, the CDR3 is TGTGCCAGTAGTCAATCGCGAACCTCAACAGATACGCAGTATTTT. Its translation is CASSQSRTSTDTQYF.

V and J are TRBV3-1 (or the pseudogene TRBV3-2) and TRBJ2-7; 8 nucleotides line up with TRBD1. The trim removed 4 bases at V and 2 bases at J, leaving 4 bases unmatched. This CDR3 is 14 amino acids long. Germline V gene sequence: CDR1 LGHDT, CDR2 YNNKEL (reference sequence). The CDR3 coding sequence is TGTGCCAGCAGCCGGGGACAGGCCACCTACGAGCAGTACTTC. Translated: CASSRGQATYEQYF.

The chain has TRBV6-5 and TRBJ1-5; the D is unclear. Germline CDR1 is MNHEY and CDR2 is SVGAGI. V was pared by 5 bases and J by 0 bases, with 11 bases between. This CDR3 is 15 amino acids long. This CDR3 is CASSPRGDSNQPQHF. The CDR3 DNA follows: TGTGCCAGCAGTCCTCGAGGAGATAGCAATCAGCCCCAGCATTTT.

The chain recombines TRBV18 with TRBJ1-3; a weak D match, TRBD1 (5 bases). Germline V gene sequence: CDR1 KGHSH, CDR2 LQKENI. CDR3 length: 16 amino acids. V lost 3 bases and J lost 2, with 14 bases in between. Here the CDR3 DNA reads TGTGCCAGCTCACCGCGGTTCGGGACTACTGGAAACACCATATATTTT. It yields the protein CASSPRFGTTGNTIYF.

CDR3 in amino acids: CSVEGGVSGYGYTF. CDR3 in DNA: TGCAGCGTTGAAGGGGGGGTATCAGGGTATGGCTACACCTTC. The rearrangement uses TRBV29-1 and TRBJ1-2; D might be TRBD1 (5 bases). CDR1 and CDR2 (germline): SQVTM, ANQGSEA. V was clipped by 1 base and J by 5 bases, with 14 bases between them. This CDR3 has 14 residues.

The rearrangement joins TRBV28 to TRBJ1-6, with D maybe TRBD1 (5 bases). The CDR3 runs to 15 residues. Germline CDR1 and CDR2: MDHEN and SYDVKM. Between the trimmed V and J ends, which lost 2 bases and 7 bases, there was a span of 12 bases. CDR3 region: CASSLTGPENSPLHF. CDR3 bases: TGTGCCAGCAGTTTAACGGGACCGGAGAATTCACCCCTCCACTTT. The full variable domain, with the rest looked up from reference TRBV28 and TRBJ1-6, is DVKVTQSSRYLVKRTGEKVFLECVQDMDHENMFWYRQDPGLGLRLIYFSYDVKMKEKGDIPEGYSVSREKKERFSLILESASTNQTSMYLCASSLTGPENSPLHFGNGTRLTVT.

This chain links TRBV7-2 with TRBJ1-4; weak D call: TRBD1 (5 bases). The germline CDR1 and CDR2 sequences are SGHTA and FQGNSA. The CDR3 consists of 14 residues. V lost 5 bases to trimming and J lost 8 bases, with 15 bases between them. CDR3 in amino acids: CASSRSRDGEKLFF. CDR3 DNA sequence: TGTGCCAGCAGCCGGTCCCGGGACGGGGAAAAACTGTTTTTT.

This chain links TRBV12-5 with TRBJ2-7, with D possibly TRBD1 on 6 matching bases. The CDR3 totals 14 residues. In germline, CDR1 is LGHNT, CDR2 FRNRAP. V lost 7 bases and J 3 bases, leaving 16 bases between the germline ends. CDR3 sequence: CASVPDRSLYEQYF. The CDR3 region has the DNA TGTGCTAGTGTCCCCGACAGGAGCCTCTACGAGCAGTACTTC.